These 24 T cell receptor beta chains were sequenced from one sample in a study of blood T cell repertoires in COVID-19. Assay: immunoSEQ multiplex PCR; the TCRdb copy retains only in-frame clones and omits some. The data show more than 300,000 clones, 91% seen once. The sample was PBMCs or T cells enriched from blood (not recorded which). Source of these receptors: a woman aged 40 to 49 who had been exposed to COVID-19.

The chain carries TRBV7-2 and TRBJ1-4; a weak D match, TRBD1 (5 bases). From germline, CDR1 is SGHTA and CDR2 FQGNSA. V was cut by 2 bases and J by 5 bases, with 15 bases left in between. The CDR3 sequence is 16 residues long. The CDR3: CASSLQPGLLNEKLFF. The CDR3 coding sequence is TGTGCCAGCAGCTTACAACCGGGACTGTTAAATGAAAAACTGTTTTTT.

The chain uses TRBV5-6 and TRBJ1-6; D gene unclear. CDR1 and CDR2 (germline): SGHDT, YYEEEE. The CDR3 loop spans 12 amino acids. Trimming cost V 8 bases and J 5 bases, with 8 bases left between them. DNA for the CDR3: TGTGCCAGGGGAGATAATAATTCACCCCTCCACTTT. Residues: CARGDNNSPLHF.

Notes on this clone: This specimen includes other DNA sequences encoding the same CDR3. The V and J genes are TRBV5-1 and TRBJ1-3; D is perhaps TRBD1 (5 bases). The CDR3 contains 14 residues. Germline V gene sequence: CDR1 SGHRS, CDR2 YFSETQ. The V and J ends lost 3 bases and 4 bases respectively, with 11 bases between them. The CDR3 protein is CASSSGGNGNTIYF. CDR3 nucleotides: TGCGCCAGCAGCTCCGGGGGTAACGGAAACACCATATATTTT.

The chain couples TRBV7-3 to TRBJ1-1; D is unclear. The CDR3 runs 17 residues. Germline values: CDR1 SGHTA, CDR2 FQGTGA. V lost 2 bases, J lost 0 bases, and 16 bases lay in between. The DNA of the CDR3 is TGTGCCAGCAGCTTAGGGAGCCCCGGGCAGTTGAACACTGAAGCTTTCTTT. Amino acid sequence: CASSLGSPGQLNTEAFF.

V and J are TRBV5-6 and TRBJ1-2; 9 nucleotides line up with TRBD1. Per germline, CDR1 SGHDT and CDR2 YYEEEE. V dropped 2 bases and J dropped 3; count of bases not matched to a gene: 14. The CDR3 has 18 amino acids. The CDR3 DNA reads as TGTGCCAGCAGCTTACCTCCGGGACAGGGAATAGGAGACTATGGCTACACCTTC. Protein sequence: CASSLPPGQGIGDYGYTF.

This chain joins TRBV24-1 and TRBJ2-7; perhaps TRBD2 as D (6 bases). Germline loops: CDR1 KGHDR, CDR2 SFDVKD. The CDR3 has 13 residues. The germline V and J ends were trimmed by 6 bases and 3 bases, with 11 bases remaining between them. CDR3 sequence reads: CATSKAGSYEQYF. The CDR3 DNA reads TGTGCCACCAGTAAGGCGGGAAGCTACGAGCAGTACTTC.

The chain has TRBV27 and TRBJ2-1; maybe TRBD1 (5 bases). From germline, CDR1 is MNHEY and CDR2 SMNVEV (reference sequence). V was cut by 4 bases and J by 0 bases, with 19 bases left in between. The CDR3 has 18 residues. The CDR3, as DNA: TGTGCCAGCAGTTCCCGACCCCGGCAGGGCAGCTCCTACAATGAGCAGTTCTTC. Residues: CASSSRPRQGSSYNEQFF.

This chain uses TRBV29-1 with TRBJ2-5, with TRBD2 matching over 8 bases. Trimming at V came to 4 bases and at J to 6 bases, leaving 10 bases not matched to a gene. This CDR3 is 14 amino acids long. CDR1 is SQVTM and CDR2 is ANQGSEA in the germline V gene. The chain's CDR3 is CSVVRQRGRQTQYF. CDR3 DNA sequence: TGCAGCGTTGTCCGACAGCGGGGGCGACAGACCCAGTACTTC. The complete variable domain, with remaining parts taken from reference TRBV29-1 and TRBJ2-5, reads SAVISQKPSRDICQRGTSLTIQCQVDSQVTMMFWYRQQPGQSLTLIATANQGSEATYESGFVIDKFPISRPNLTFSTLTVSNMSPEDSSIYLCSVVRQRGRQTQYFGPGTRLLVL.

The chain employs TRBV6-4 and TRBJ2-1, with 11 bases aligning to TRBD2. The V gene end was trimmed by 0 bases and the J gene end by 3 bases; junction bases not matched to a gene: 1. The germline V gene has CDR1 MRHNA and CDR2 SNTAGT. The CDR3 runs to 16 residues. Here the CDR3 DNA reads TGTGCCAGCAGTGACTCGGGACTAGCGGACTACAATGAGCAGTTCTTC. This gives the protein CASSDSGLADYNEQFF.

The V and J genes are TRBV18 and TRBJ1-1; TRBD1 matches 8 bases. Germline V lookup: CDR1 KGHSH, CDR2 LQKENI. J gave up 4 bases and V 4 bases, and 8 bases lay outside the gene matches. The CDR3 extends over 15 amino acids. The CDR3 DNA reads TGTGCCAGCTCACGAGGGACAGGAGAGGCCACTGAAGCTTTCTTT. Translating it yields CASSRGTGEATEAFF.

The chain uses TRBV9 and TRBJ1-5, with D perhaps TRBD1 (6 bases). Germline loops: CDR1 SGDLS, CDR2 YYNGEE. With 0 bases removed from V and 4 bases from J, the gap between germline ends came to 11 bases. There are 15 residues in the CDR3. In DNA, the CDR3 is TGTGCCAGCAGCGTAGGTACAGGGAGAAATCAGCCCCAGCATTTT. Protein: CASSVGTGRNQPQHF.

The chain joins TRBV30 to TRBJ2-3; TRBD1 matches 8 bases. The V and J ends lost 2 bases and 3 bases, in that order; junction bases with no gene match: 10. Germline CDR1 GTSNPN, CDR2 SVGIG (reference sequence). CDR3 size: 16 residues. The CDR3 DNA follows: TGTGCCTGGAGTTCCCCGGCCAGGGGGCTGACAGATACGCAGTATTTT. This codes for CAWSSPARGLTDTQYF.

The chain is built from TRBV5-6 and TRBJ2-3, with 11 bases identical to TRBD2. V shed 3 bases and J 0 bases; nucleotides not matched to a gene: 12. The CDR3 totals 19 residues. The V gene's germline CDR1 is SGHDT and CDR2 YYEEEE. CDR3 loop: CASSSLTSGRAPSTDTQYF. The CDR3 DNA reads TGTGCCAGCAGCTCGTTAACTAGCGGGAGAGCCCCTAGCACAGATACGCAGTATTTT.

The chain has TRBV11-3 and TRBJ2-2; 13 nucleotides align to TRBD2. With 1 base clipped from V and 6 bases from J, the junction kept 5 bases outside the gene matches. The CDR3 is made up of 17 amino acids. Germline CDR1 is SGHNT and CDR2 is YENEEA. The CDR3 DNA reads TGTGCCAGCAGCTTAGGACTAGCGGGAGGTCGGGCCGGGGAGCTGTTTTTT. Translating it yields CASSLGLAGGRAGELFF.

The rearrangement links TRBV5-1 to TRBJ1-3; maybe TRBD1 (6 bases). With 3 bases removed from V and 4 bases from J, the gap between germline ends came to 11 bases. Germline values: CDR1 SGHRS, CDR2 YFSETQ. CDR3 length: 14 residues. CDR3 amino acids: CASSYQGQGNTIYF. CDR3 in DNA: TGCGCCAGCAGCTATCAGGGGCAGGGAAACACCATATATTTT. The variable domain in full, with the rest retrieved from reference TRBV5-1 and TRBJ1-3, is KAGVTQTPRYLIKTRGQQVTLSCSPISGHRSVSWYQQTPGQGLQFLFEYFSETQRNKGNFPGRFSGRQFSNSRSEMNVSTLELGDSALYLCASSYQGQGNTIYFGEGSWLTVV.

The genes are TRBV19 and TRBJ1-5; TRBD1 matches 8 bases. The CDR3 contains 16 residues. CDR1 and CDR2 from the germline V gene are LNHDA and SQIVND (reference sequence). Trimming cost V 5 bases and J 7 bases; bases outside gene matches: 13. The CDR3 here is CASSRQGLGASQPQHF. The DNA of the CDR3 is TGTGCCAGTAGTCGACAGGGGCTGGGCGCCTCCCAGCCCCAGCATTTT.

The rearrangement links TRBV19 to TRBJ1-2; 9 nucleotides agree with TRBD1. CDR3 size: 14 residues. The V segment lost 10 bases and the J segment 4 bases; nucleotides outside the gene matches: 10. The germline CDR1 and CDR2 sequences are LNHDA and SQIVND (reference sequence). In DNA, the CDR3 is TGTGCCACCTTAACTCCGGACAGGGGCTATGGCTACACCTTC. It encodes CATLTPDRGYGYTF.

This chain links TRBV19 with TRBJ1-1; D is undetermined. Deletions cut 1 base from V and 6 bases from J, with 9 bases between. Germline CDR1 LNHDA, CDR2 SQIVND (reference sequence). The CDR3 contains 13 residues. CDR3 DNA: TGTGCCAGTAGTATAGGGAGACGATCTGAAGCTTTCTTT. Translation: CASSIGRRSEAFF.

This rearrangement joins TRBV6-5 to TRBJ2-2; TRBD1 agrees at 9 bases. Per the germline V gene, CDR1 is MNHEY and CDR2 is SVGAGI. This CDR3 contains 15 residues. Germline trimming cut 5 bases from V and 5 bases from J; bases unmatched to any gene: 6. The CDR3 loop is CASSLGQGWTGELFF. Here the CDR3 DNA reads TGTGCCAGCAGTCTGGGACAGGGATGGACCGGGGAGCTGTTTTTT.

The rearrangement joins TRBV18 to TRBJ1-3; perhaps TRBD1 as D (6 bases). Looked up from germline, CDR1 is KGHSH and CDR2 is LQKENI. The V end was cut by 2 bases, the J end by 2 bases, with 13 bases between. This CDR3 comprises 16 residues. The CDR3 DNA follows: TGTGCCAGCTCACCAATACCAGGGGATGCTGGAAACACCATATATTTT. This codes for CASSPIPGDAGNTIYF.

The J gene is TRBJ2-3, the V gene TRBV4-1, with 8 positions matching TRBD2. Germline CDR1 MGHRA, CDR2 YSYEKL. After removal of 3 bases from V and 0 bases from J, the junction contained 8 bases not matched to a gene. The CDR3 is made up of 17 amino acids. The CDR3 DNA reads TGCGCCAGCAGCCAGCTCCTAGCGGGCCTAAGCACAGATACGCAGTATTTT. This sequence encodes CASSQLLAGLSTDTQYF.

The V call is TRBV13, the J call TRBJ2-5; unclear D gene. V was shortened by 4 bases and J by 3 bases, with 6 bases between the two germline ends. CDR1 is PRHDT and CDR2 is FYEKMQ in the germline V gene (reference sequence). This CDR3 is 12 amino acids long. CDR3 region: CASSSREETQYF. The CDR3 DNA is TGTGCCAGCAGCTCCCGTGAAGAGACCCAGTACTTC.

This rearrangement joins TRBV4-1 to TRBJ1-5; tentative D call: TRBD1 (6 bases). V lost 0 bases and J 6 bases, leaving 12 bases between the germline ends. CDR1 and CDR2 from the germline V gene are MGHRA and YSYEKL. This CDR3 has 15 residues. CDR3 residues: CASSQDEGGFQPQHF. DNA for the CDR3: TGCGCCAGCAGCCAAGATGAAGGGGGATTTCAGCCCCAGCATTTT.

This rearrangement joins TRBV5-4 to TRBJ1-2; the match to TRBD1 covers 8 bases. Germline V gives CDR1 SGHNT, CDR2 YYREEE (reference sequence). This CDR3 comprises 11 residues. After removal of 5 bases from V and 8 bases from J, the junction contained 2 bases not matched to a gene. Written as DNA, the CDR3 is TGTGCCAGCAGGACAGGGGAGGGCTACACCTTC. Its translation: CASRTGEGYTF.